Presented here are 7 T cell receptor beta chains from one specimen sequenced in a study of Graves' ophthalmopathy and Graves' hyperthyroidism. Transcripts of RNA were the source for amplifying TCR beta CDR3 regions. The first-round RT-PCR employed HTBI primers together with the Qiagen OneStep RT-PCR kit. A multiplex PCR was then performed as the second round. One entry per CDR3 protein, called by TCRdb with MiXCR from the multiplex PCR reads. The data contain around 1,200,000 distinct CDR3 sequences, about 36% of them singletons. Specimen: peripheral blood or thyroid tissue (not recorded which). Receptor source: an adult man with Graves' hyperthyroidism.

CDR3 in amino acids: CASSEGTGGREQYF. The DNA of the CDR3 is TGTGCCAGCAGTGAAGGGACGGGAGGGAGGGAGCAGTACTTC. The chain joins TRBV25-1 to TRBJ2-7; 8 nucleotides line up with TRBD2. The CDR3 is made up of 14 amino acids. Looked up from germline, CDR1 is MGHDK and CDR2 is SYGVNS. The trim removed 2 bases at V and 7 bases at J, leaving 7 bases unmatched.

This clonotype was seen a handful of times. Since a much larger clone is just one base distant, this may be a read error. DNA for the CDR3: TGTGCCAGCAGCGTAGGGGAAGCCTATGGCTACACCTTC. Protein sequence: CASSVGEAYGYTF. The rearrangement uses TRBV9 and TRBJ1-2, with D unresolved. The CDR3 is 13 amino acids. V dropped 0 bases and J dropped 4 bases, with 7 bases sitting between them. In germline, CDR1 is SGDLS, CDR2 YYNGEE.

This clonotype was detected only once. The chain is built from TRBV7-9 and TRBJ1-2; D remains unclear. Germline loops: CDR1 SEHNR, CDR2 FQNEAQ (reference sequence). There are 14 residues in the CDR3. V was trimmed by 5 bases and J by 3 bases, leaving 13 bases between them. The CDR3 DNA reads as TGTGCCAGCAGCGGGCCAGGCCCGGACTATGGCTACACCTTC. Amino acids: CASSGPGPDYGYTF.

The J gene is TRBJ2-7, the V gene TRBV10-3; 12 bases are shared with TRBD1. The CDR3 is 18 residues long. CDR1 is ENHRY, CDR2 SYGVKD, per germline. Losses at the gene ends were 2 bases for V and 5 bases for J; bases not matched to a gene: 13. CDR3 nucleotide sequence: TGTGCCATCAGTGAGAAGTCGGGACAGGGACAGGGGGCCAACGAGCAGTACTTC. It specifies CAISEKSGQGQGANEQYF.

This clonotype occurred a few times. The rearrangement links TRBV6-5 to TRBJ2-5, with TRBD2 identical over 14 bases. The CDR3 contains 15 residues. The germline V gene encodes CDR1 MNHEY and CDR2 SVGAGI. V shed 5 bases and J 5 bases; nucleotides not matched to a gene: 4. The CDR3 DNA reads TGTGCCAGCAGTACGGGACTAGCGGGAGCGGAGACCCAGTACTTC. Translation gives CASSTGLAGAETQYF.

This clonotype was counted ten times or more. V gene TRBV20-1 combines with J gene TRBJ1-5; D call uncertain. Germline V gene lookup returns CDR1 DFQATT and CDR2 SNEGSKA (reference sequence). The V gene lost 1 base and the J gene lost 7 bases, with 8 bases spanning the gap. This CDR3 contains 12 residues. The CDR3 spells CSARAVRQPQHF. In DNA, the CDR3 is TGCAGTGCTAGAGCCGTGAGGCAGCCCCAGCATTTT.

The V gene is TRBV7-8, the J gene TRBJ1-2, with unresolved D. This CDR3 spans 15 amino acids. Trimming stripped 2 bases from V and 2 bases from J, with 12 bases between. The germline gives CDR1 SGHVS, CDR2 FQNEAQ. The CDR3 bases are TGTGCCAGCAGCTTAACCAGGATAACAAACTATGGCTACACCTTC. This encodes CASSLTRITNYGYTF. Complete variable domain (other parts from reference TRBV7-8 and TRBJ1-2): GAGVSQSPRYKVAKRGQDVALRCDPISGHVSLFWYQQALGQGPEFLTYFQNEAQLDKSGLPSDRFFAERPEGSVSTLKIQRTQQEDSAVYLCASSLTRITNYGYTFGSGTRLTVV.